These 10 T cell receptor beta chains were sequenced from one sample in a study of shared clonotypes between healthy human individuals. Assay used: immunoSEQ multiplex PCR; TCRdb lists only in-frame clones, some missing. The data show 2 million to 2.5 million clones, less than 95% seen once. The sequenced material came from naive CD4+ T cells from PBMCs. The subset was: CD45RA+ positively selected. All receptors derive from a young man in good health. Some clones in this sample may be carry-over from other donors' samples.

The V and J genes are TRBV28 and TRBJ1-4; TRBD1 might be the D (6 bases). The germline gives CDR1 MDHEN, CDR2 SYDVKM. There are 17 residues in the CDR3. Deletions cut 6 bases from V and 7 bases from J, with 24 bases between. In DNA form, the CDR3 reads TGTGCCAGCAGCCCCGGGGGGACACAAGGGATGGTTGAAAAACTGTTTTTT. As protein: CASSPGGTQGMVEKLFF. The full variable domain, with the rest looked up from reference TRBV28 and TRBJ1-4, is DVKVTQSSRYLVKRTGEKVFLECVQDMDHENMFWYRQDPGLGLRLIYFSYDVKMKEKGDIPEGYSVSREKKERFSLILESASTNQTSMYLCASSPGGTQGMVEKLFFGSGTQLSVL.

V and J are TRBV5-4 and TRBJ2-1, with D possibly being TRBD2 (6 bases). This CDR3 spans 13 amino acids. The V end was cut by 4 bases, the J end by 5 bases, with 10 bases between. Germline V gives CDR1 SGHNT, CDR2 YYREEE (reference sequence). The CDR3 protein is CASSLERDNEQFF. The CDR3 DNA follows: TGTGCCAGCAGCCTTGAGCGGGACAATGAGCAGTTCTTC.

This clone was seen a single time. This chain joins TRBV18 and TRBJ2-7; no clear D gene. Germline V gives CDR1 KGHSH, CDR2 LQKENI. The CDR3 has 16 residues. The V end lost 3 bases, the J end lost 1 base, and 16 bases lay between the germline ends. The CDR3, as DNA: TGTGCCAGCTCACCCGACCAGCGACGCCCTTCCTACGAGCAGTACTTC. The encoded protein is CASSPDQRRPSYEQYF. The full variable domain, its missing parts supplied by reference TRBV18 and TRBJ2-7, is NAGVMQNPRHLVRRRGQEARLRCSPMKGHSHVYWYRQLPEEGLKFMVYLQKENIIDESGMPKERFSAEFPKEGPSILRIQQVVRGDSAAYFCASSPDQRRPSYEQYFGPGTRLTVT.

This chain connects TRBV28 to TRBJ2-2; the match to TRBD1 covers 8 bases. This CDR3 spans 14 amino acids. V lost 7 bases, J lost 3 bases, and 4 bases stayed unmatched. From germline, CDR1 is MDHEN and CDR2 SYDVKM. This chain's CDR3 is CASNPGGYTGELFF. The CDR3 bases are TGTGCCAGCAACCCAGGGGGCTACACCGGGGAGCTGTTTTTT.

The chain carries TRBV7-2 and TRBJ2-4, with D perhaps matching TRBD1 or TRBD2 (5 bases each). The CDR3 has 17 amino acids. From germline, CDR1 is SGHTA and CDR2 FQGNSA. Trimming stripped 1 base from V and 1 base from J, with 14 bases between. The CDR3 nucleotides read TGTGCCAGCAGCTTAGGGGGGAGTACTACTGCCAAAAACATTCAGTACTTC. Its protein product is CASSLGGSTTAKNIQYF.

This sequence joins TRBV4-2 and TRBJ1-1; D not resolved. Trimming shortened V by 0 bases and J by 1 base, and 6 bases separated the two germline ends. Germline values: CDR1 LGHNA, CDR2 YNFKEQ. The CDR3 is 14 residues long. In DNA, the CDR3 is TGTGCCAGCAGCCAAGATACGCAGAACACTGAAGCTTTCTTT. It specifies CASSQDTQNTEAFF.

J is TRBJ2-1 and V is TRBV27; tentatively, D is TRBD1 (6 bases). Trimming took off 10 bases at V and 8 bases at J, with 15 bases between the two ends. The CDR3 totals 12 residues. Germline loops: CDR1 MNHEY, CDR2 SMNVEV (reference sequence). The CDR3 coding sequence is TGTGCCATCTCGACAGGCAGGGATGAGCAGTTCTTC. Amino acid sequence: CAISTGRDEQFF.

The CDR3 region has the DNA TGTGCCAGCAGTTTATCTTCCGGACAGACCGCCAAAAACATTCAGTACTTC. This translates into CASSLSSGQTAKNIQYF. The chain links TRBV28 to TRBJ2-4; a weak D match, TRBD1 (6 bases). The CDR3 sequence is 17 residues long. Looked up from germline, CDR1 is MDHEN and CDR2 is SYDVKM. V lost 1 base to trimming and J lost 1 base, with 14 bases between them.

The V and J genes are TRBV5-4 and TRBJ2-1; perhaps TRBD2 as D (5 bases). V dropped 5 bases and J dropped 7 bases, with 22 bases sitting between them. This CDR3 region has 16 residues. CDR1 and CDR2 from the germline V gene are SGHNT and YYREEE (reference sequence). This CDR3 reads CASSLGRGSIGNEQFF. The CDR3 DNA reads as TGTGCCAGCAGTCTTGGCCGGGGAAGTATAGGGAATGAGCAGTTCTTC.

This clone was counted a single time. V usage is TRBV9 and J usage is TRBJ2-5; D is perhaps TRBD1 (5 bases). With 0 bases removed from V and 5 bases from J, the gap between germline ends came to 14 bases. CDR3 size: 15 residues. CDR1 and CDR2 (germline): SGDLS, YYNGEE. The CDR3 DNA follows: TGTGCCAGCAGCGTAGTTTCCTTCTCAGGGGAGACCCAGTACTTC. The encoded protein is CASSVVSFSGETQYF.